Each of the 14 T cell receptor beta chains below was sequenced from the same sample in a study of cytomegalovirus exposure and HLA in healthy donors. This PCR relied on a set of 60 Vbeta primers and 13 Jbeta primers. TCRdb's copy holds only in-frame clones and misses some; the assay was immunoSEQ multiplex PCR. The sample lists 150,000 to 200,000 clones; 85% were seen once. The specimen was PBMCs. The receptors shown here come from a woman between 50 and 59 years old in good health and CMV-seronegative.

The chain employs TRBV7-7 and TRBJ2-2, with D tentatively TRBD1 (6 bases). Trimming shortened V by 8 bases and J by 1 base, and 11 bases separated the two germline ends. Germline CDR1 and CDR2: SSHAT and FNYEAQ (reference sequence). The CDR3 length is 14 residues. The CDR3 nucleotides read TGTGCCAGCGGCCGGGGACAGAACACCGGGGAGCTGTTTTTT. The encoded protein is CASGRGQNTGELFF.

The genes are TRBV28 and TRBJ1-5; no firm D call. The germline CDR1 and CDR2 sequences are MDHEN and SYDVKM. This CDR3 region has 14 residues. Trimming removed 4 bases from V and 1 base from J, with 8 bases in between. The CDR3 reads CASSYTESNQPQHF. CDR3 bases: TGTGCCAGCAGTTATACAGAGAGCAATCAGCCCCAGCATTTT. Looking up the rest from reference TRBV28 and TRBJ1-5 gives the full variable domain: DVKVTQSSRYLVKRTGEKVFLECVQDMDHENMFWYRQDPGLGLRLIYFSYDVKMKEKGDIPEGYSVSREKKERFSLILESASTNQTSMYLCASSYTESNQPQHFGDGTRLSIL.

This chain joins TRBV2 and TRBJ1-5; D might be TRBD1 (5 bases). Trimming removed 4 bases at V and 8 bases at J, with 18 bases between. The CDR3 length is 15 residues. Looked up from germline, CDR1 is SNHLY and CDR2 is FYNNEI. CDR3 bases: TGTGCCAGCAGTGTGGCCAGGGCGCATCTTAAGCCCCAGCATTTT. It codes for CASSVARAHLKPQHF.

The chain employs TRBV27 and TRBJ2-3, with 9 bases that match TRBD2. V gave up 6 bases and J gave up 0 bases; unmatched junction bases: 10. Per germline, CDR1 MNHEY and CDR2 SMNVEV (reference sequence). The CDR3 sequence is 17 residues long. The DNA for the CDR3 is TGTGCCAGCAGAAGGAGGGGACTAGCAGCTAGCACAGATACGCAGTATTTT. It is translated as CASRRRGLAASTDTQYF.

CDR3 amino acids: CASSWGGYEQYF. The CDR3 DNA follows: TGTGCCAGCAGCTGGGGGGGTTACGAGCAGTACTTC. The V call is TRBV5-4, the J call TRBJ2-7; 7 bases fit TRBD2. Looked up from germline, CDR1 is SGHNT and CDR2 is YYREEE (reference sequence). V gave up 3 bases and J gave up 4 bases; unmatched junction bases: 1. The CDR3 consists of 12 residues.

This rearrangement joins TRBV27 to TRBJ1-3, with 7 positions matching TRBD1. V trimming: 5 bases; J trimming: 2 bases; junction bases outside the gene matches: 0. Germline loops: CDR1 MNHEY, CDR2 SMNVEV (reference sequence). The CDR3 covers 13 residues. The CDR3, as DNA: TGTGCCAGCAGTACAGGGGCTGGAAACACCATATATTTT. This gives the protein CASSTGAGNTIYF.

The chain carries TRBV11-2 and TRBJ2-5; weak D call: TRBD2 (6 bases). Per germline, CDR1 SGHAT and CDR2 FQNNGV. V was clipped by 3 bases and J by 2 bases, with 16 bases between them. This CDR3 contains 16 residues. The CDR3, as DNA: TGTGCCAGCAGCTTGATACCGGGACTCTCACAAGAGACCCAGTACTTC. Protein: CASSLIPGLSQETQYF.

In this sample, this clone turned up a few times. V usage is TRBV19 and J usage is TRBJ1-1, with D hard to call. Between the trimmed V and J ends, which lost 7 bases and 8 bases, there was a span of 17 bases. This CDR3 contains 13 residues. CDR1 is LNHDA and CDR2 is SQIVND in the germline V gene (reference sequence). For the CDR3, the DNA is TGTGCCAGTATTCCGACAACAGTGAGCGAAGCTTTCTTT. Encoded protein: CASIPTTVSEAFF.

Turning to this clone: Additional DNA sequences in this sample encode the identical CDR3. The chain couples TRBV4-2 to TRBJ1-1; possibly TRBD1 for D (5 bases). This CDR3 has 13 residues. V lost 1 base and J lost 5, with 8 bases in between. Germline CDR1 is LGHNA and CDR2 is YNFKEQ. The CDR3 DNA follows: TGTGCCAGCAGCCAAGGGCCAGGGACTGAAGCTTTCTTT. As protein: CASSQGPGTEAFF.

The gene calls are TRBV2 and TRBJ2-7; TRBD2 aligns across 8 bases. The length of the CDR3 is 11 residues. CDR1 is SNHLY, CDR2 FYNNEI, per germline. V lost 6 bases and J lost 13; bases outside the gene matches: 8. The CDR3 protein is CASSLVAGGYF. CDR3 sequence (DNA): TGTGCCAGCAGCCTCGTGGCGGGAGGTTACTTC.

CDR3 bases: TGTGCCAGCAGCGTTGGACTAGCTTCAACTAGCGAGCAGTACTTC. This translates into CASSVGLASTSEQYF. This chain connects TRBV9 to TRBJ2-7; 8 bases fit TRBD2. Germline V lookup: CDR1 SGDLS, CDR2 YYNGEE. The CDR3 contains 15 residues. The V and J ends lost 2 bases and 6 bases, in that order; junction bases with no gene match: 10. The full variable domain, its missing parts supplied by reference TRBV9 and TRBJ2-7, is DSGVTQTPKHLITATGQRVTLRCSPRSGDLSVYWYQQSLDQGLQFLIQYYNGEERAKGNILERFSAQQFPDLHSELNLSSLELGDSALYFCASSVGLASTSEQYFGPGTRLTVT.

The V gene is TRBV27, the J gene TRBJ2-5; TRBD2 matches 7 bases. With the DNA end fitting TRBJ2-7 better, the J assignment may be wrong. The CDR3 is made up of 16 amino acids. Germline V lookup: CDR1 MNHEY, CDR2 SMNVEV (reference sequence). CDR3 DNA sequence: TGTGCCAGCAGTTTGCCCACGGGAGGTCCTACCTACGAGCAGTACTTC. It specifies CASSLPTGGPTYEQYF.

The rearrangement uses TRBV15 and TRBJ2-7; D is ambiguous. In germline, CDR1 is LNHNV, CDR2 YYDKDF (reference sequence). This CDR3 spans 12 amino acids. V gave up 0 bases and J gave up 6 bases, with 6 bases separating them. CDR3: CATSRDSLEQYF. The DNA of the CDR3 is TGTGCCACCAGCAGAGATTCCCTCGAGCAGTACTTC.

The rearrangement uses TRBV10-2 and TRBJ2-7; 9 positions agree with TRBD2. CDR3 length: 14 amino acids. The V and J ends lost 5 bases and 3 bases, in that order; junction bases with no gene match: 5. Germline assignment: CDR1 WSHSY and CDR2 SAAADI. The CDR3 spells CASSLGTSSYEQYF. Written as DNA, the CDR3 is TGCGCCAGCAGTTTGGGGACTAGCAGCTACGAGCAGTACTTC.